A few counts support the clone carrying this T cell receptor beta chain. Produced via immunoSEQ multiplex PCR; TCRdb's table is partial and in-frame only. The profile shows roughly 110,000 clones, 70% to 90% of them singletons. The entry originates in a study of blood T cell repertoires in COVID-19. Trimming cost V 6 bases and J 5 bases, with 7 bases left between them. CDR1 and CDR2 (germline): MDHEN, SYDVKM. The CDR3 consists of 11 residues. This chain uses TRBV28 with TRBJ1-1; D is unresolved. This clonotype was obtained from a man aged 35-49 years with active or convalescent COVID-19. Sequenced input: peripheral blood. CDR3 DNA sequence: TGTGCCAGCAGCGGGGAGACTGAAGCTTTCTTT. Amino acid sequence: CASSGETEAFF.